This T cell receptor beta chain appears in the sequencing data of a study of cytomegalovirus exposure and HLA in healthy donors. General study findings and limits: Roughly uniform sequencing depth across donors was assumed, possibly incorrectly.

13 Jbeta primers and 60 Vbeta primers were used for the PCR. The data were produced by immunoSEQ multiplex PCR, yet TCRdb's version contains in-frame clones alone and is incomplete. The data hold around 150,000 clones, with approximately 91% observed a single time. Points on this clone: Its target is unknown. The same CDR3 arises from other DNA sequences in this sample as well.

CDR1 is SGHRS, CDR2 YFSETQ, per germline. Trimming cost V 3 bases and J 4 bases, with 11 bases left between them. The CDR3 is made up of 14 amino acids. Sequencing was performed on PBMCs. The receptor's source is a woman aged 40-49 years in good health and CMV-seronegative. The chain joins TRBV5-1 to TRBJ2-1; D not certain. CDR3 residues: CASSSGTSYNEQFF. The CDR3 nucleotides are TGCGCCAGCAGCTCCGGTACGTCGTACAATGAGCAGTTCTTC.